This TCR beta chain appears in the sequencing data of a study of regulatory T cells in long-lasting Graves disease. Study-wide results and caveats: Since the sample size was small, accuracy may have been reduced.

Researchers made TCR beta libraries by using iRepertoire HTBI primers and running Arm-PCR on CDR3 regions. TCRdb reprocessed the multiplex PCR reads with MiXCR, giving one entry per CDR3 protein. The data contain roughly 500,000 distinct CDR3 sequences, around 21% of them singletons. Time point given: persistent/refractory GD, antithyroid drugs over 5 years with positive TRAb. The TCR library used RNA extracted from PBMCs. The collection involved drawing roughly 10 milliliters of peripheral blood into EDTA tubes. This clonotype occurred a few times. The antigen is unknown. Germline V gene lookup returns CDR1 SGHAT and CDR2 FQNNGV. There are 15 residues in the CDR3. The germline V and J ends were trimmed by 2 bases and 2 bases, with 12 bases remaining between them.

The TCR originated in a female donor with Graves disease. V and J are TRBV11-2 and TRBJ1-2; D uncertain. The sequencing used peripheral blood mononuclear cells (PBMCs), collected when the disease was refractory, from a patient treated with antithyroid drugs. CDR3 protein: CASSLFQDLNYGYTF. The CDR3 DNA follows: TGTGCCAGCAGCTTATTCCAGGACCTCAACTATGGCTACACCTTC.